This T cell receptor (beta chain) derives from a study of blood T cell repertoires in COVID-19. Across the whole study: COVID-19 samples from acute and convalescent phases originated in the United States, Italy and Spain. PBMCs, B-cell-depleted T cells, or T cells provided the cDNA or gDNA that made up the material.

Authors' processing steps: Scientists estimated how many nucleated cells there were by amplifying reference gene primers. Generated by immunoSEQ multiplex PCR, the TCRdb table keeps only in-frame clones and is missing some. V, J and clone size are taken as reported in that table, and D and trimming were inferred from the DNA itself. This sample yields approximately 150,000 clones, of which around nine tenths are seen a single time; 8.6% belongs to the top ten. The TCR was taken from a woman aged 45-65 years with active or convalescent COVID-19. What was sequenced was peripheral blood.

CDR3 DNA: TGTGCCAGTTACCGACAGGGGGGTATCTATGGCTACACCTTC. It yields the protein CASYRQGGIYGYTF. The chain has TRBV19 and TRBJ1-2; 9 nucleotides align to TRBD1. The V and J ends lost 8 bases and 4 bases, in that order; junction bases with no gene match: 8. Germline CDR1 reads LNHDA; CDR2 reads SQIVND (reference sequence). This CDR3 is 14 amino acids long. Based on the CDR3 plus reference TRBV19 and TRBJ1-2, the full variable domain is DGGITQSPKYLFRKEGQNVTLSCEQNLNHDAMYWYRQDPGQGLRLIYYSQIVNDFQKGDIAEGYSVSREKKESFPLTVTSAQKNPTAFYLCASYRQGGIYGYTFGSGTRLTVV.